This record concerns one T cell receptor (beta chain) sequence. This record belongs to a study of blood T cell repertoires in COVID-19. This CDR3 has 16 residues. The ends lost 1 base at V and 5 bases at J; junction bases unmatched: 8. The germline gives CDR1 SNHLY, CDR2 FYNNEI. Assay used: immunoSEQ multiplex PCR; TCRdb lists only in-frame clones, some missing. Among 90,000 to 120,000 clones, 70% to 90% were seen once, and the ten largest hold roughly 5%. This chain uses TRBV2 with TRBJ2-7; 10 nucleotides align to TRBD2. The TCR originated in a human donor in a cohort sampled during active COVID-19. The sequenced sample was peripheral blood. The CDR3 spells CASSEVSSGSLNEQYF. DNA of the CDR3: TGTGCCAGCAGTGAAGTCTCTAGCGGGAGTTTAAACGAGCAGTACTTC.